The entry below gives a single TCR beta chain sequence along with its context. Vbeta (60) and Jbeta (13) primers were used in the PCR. This table comes from immunoSEQ multiplex PCR, and its TCRdb copy is limited to in-frame clones, with some not included. The repertoire holds about 130,000 clones, with about 8.5% as singletons. Trimming stripped 6 bases from V and 3 bases from J, with 6 bases between. The CDR3 loop spans 11 amino acids. Germline values: CDR1 DFQATT, CDR2 SNEGSKA (reference sequence). This sample is part of a study of cytomegalovirus exposure and HLA in healthy donors. The source of this sequence is a man between 35 and 55 years old in good health and CMV-seronegative. The chain couples TRBV20-1 to TRBJ1-5, with D tentatively TRBD1 (5 bases). Sequencing was performed on PBMCs. CDR3 region: CSAGDNQPQHF. As DNA, the CDR3 is TGCAGTGCAGGGGACAATCAGCCCCAGCATTTT.